This T cell receptor (beta chain) stems from a study of cytomegalovirus exposure and HLA in healthy donors. Study results and limitations: Across all donors, roughly uniform sequencing depth was an assumption of the presence/absence analyses.

Primers: 60 Vbeta forward and 13 Jbeta reverse. Only in-frame clones appear in the TCRdb table, and some are missing; sequencing was by immunoSEQ multiplex PCR. This sample has under 250,000 clones, with roughly 83% found just once. On this clone itself: Its antigen is unidentified.

At the time of sampling, donors were nominally healthy, though unrecorded immune exposures were likely. Germline-derived CDR1 and CDR2 are SEHNR and FQNEAQ (reference sequence). The CDR3 contains 12 residues. Trimming pared 2 bases from V and 7 bases from J, leaving 6 bases between. V is TRBV7-9 and J is TRBJ2-1, with D uncertain. The sequence came from a boy aged 2 to 10 in good health and CMV-seronegative. Sequences were obtained from PBMCs. CDR3 in DNA: TGTGCCAGCAGCTTACCCGGGAATGAGCAGTTCTTC. This translates into CASSLPGNEQFF.